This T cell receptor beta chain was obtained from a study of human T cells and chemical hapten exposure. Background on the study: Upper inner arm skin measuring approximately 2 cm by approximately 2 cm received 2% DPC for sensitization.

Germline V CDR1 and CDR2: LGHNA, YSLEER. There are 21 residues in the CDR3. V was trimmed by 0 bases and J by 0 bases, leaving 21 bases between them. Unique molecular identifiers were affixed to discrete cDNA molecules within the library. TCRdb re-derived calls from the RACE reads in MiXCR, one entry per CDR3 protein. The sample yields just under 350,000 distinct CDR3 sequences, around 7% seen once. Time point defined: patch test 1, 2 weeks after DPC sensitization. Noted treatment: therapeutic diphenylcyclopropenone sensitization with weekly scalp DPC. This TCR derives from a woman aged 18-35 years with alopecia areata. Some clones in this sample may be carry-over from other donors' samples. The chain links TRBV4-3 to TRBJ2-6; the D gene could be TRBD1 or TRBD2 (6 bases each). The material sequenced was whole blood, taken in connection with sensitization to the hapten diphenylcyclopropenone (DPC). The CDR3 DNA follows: TGCGCCAGCAGCCAAGATAGGGGGGTGGACCGCCGCCTCTCTGGGGCCAACGTCCTGACTTTC. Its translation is CASSQDRGVDRRLSGANVLTF.